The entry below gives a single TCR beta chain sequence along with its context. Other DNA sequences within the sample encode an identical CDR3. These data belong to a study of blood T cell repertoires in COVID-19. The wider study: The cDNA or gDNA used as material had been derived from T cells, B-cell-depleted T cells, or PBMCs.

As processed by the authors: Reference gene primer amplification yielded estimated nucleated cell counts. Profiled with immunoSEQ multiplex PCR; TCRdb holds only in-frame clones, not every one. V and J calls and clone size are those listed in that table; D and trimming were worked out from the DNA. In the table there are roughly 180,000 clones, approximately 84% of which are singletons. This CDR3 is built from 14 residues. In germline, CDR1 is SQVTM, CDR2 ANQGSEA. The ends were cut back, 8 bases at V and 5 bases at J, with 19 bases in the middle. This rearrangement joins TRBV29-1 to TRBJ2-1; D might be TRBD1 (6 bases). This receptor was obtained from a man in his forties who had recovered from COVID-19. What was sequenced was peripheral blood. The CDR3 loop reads CSSGGVGVDNEQFF. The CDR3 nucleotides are TGCAGCTCTGGGGGCGTGGGAGTGGACAATGAGCAGTTCTTC.